These T cell receptor beta chains were read from a single sample in a study of blood T cell repertoires in COVID-19. Clones were sequenced by immunoSEQ multiplex PCR, and TCRdb holds only the in-frame ones, with some missing. This table holds approximately 250,000 clones, around 88% found once. Sequenced: peripheral blood. These receptors came from a man younger than 45 with active or convalescent COVID-19. Each CDR3 is given with its conserved first and last residue. Each record gives: V gene, J gene, clone size, D gene, CDR3 DNA, CDR3 protein. A D gene is named only where the DNA matches it firmly. The size of a clone is reported for some rows only, either as once, few or many, or as a class for expanded clones.

TRBV7-3	TRBJ2-1	once	TRBD2	TGTGCCAGCGGTCCAGCGGGGGGGTTGGAGCAGTTCTTC	CASGPAGGLEQFF
TRBV5-4	TRBJ2-3	.	.	TGTGCCAGCGAGGGTCACGGGGCAGATACGCAGTATTTT	CASEGHGADTQYF
TRBV21-1	TRBJ2-5	once	.	TGTACCAGCAGCAAAGAATGGCTGTACCAAGAGACCCAGTACTTC	CTSSKEWLYQETQYF
TRBV12-3/TRBV12-4	TRBJ2-5	.	.	TGTGCCAGCAGTTTATTGAACGGGGAGACCCAGTACTTC	CASSLLNGETQYF
TRBV10-2	TRBJ2-2	.	.	TGCGCCAGCAGAGCGGGTCAAGACAACCCTGGGGAGCTGTTTTTT	CASRAGQDNPGELFF
TRBV6-5	TRBJ2-3	.	TRBD2	TGTGCCAGCAGTTTCCTAGCGGGGGACACAGATACGCAGTATTTT	CASSFLAGDTDTQYF
TRBV12-5	TRBJ1-2	.	TRBD1	TGTGCTAGTGGTTTGCAGGGGGCCTATGGCTACACCTTC	CASGLQGAYGYTF
TRBV5-1	TRBJ2-3	.	TRBD1	TGCGCCAGCAGCCCGGGACAGGTATTGACAGATACGCAGTATTTT	CASSPGQVLTDTQYF
TRBV2	TRBJ2-1	.	.	TGTGCCAGCAGTAAGGACAGTAGATACAATGAGCAGTTCTTC	CASSKDSRYNEQFF
TRBV6-6	TRBJ2-1	.	TRBD1	TGTGCCAGCAGTTCGCTTCAGGGGGCAGAGGCCTATGAGCAGTTCTTC	CASSSLQGAEAYEQFF
TRBV11-2	TRBJ1-5	.	TRBD1	TGTGCCAGCAGCGCCGGGACAGGACCTTATCAGCCCCAGCATTTT	CASSAGTGPYQPQHF
TRBV7-2	TRBJ2-5	.	TRBD2	TGTGCCAGCAGCTGGTCGACTAGCGGGGAAGAGACCCAGTACTTC	CASSWSTSGEETQYF
TRBV5-1	TRBJ2-1	once	.	TGCGCCAGCAGCTTGGTGGCTAGCGGAGGGGGTGAGCAGTTCTTC	CASSLVASGGGEQFF
TRBV9	TRBJ2-2	.	.	TGTGCCAGCGGGTGGGCTAGCCGGAACACCGGGGAGCTGTTTTTT	CASGWASRNTGELFF
TRBV3-1/TRBV3-2	TRBJ2-5	.	TRBD1	TGTGCCAGCAGCCGATCGGACAGGGGAAGACGAGAGACCCAGTACTTC	CASSRSDRGRRETQYF
TRBV11-2	TRBJ1-3	.	TRBD1	TGTGCCAGCAGCGCTTCAGGGGGCCGAAACACCATATATTTT	CASSASGGRNTIYF
TRBV6-6	TRBJ1-3	.	.	TGTGCCAGCACTGCCATGGGGCGAAATTCTGGAAACACCATATATTTT	CASTAMGRNSGNTIYF
TRBV7-2	TRBJ1-5	once	.	TGTGCCAGCAGCTTTCGTGAGGGGAGGGTTAATCAGCCCCAGCATTTT	CASSFREGRVNQPQHF
TRBV7-2	TRBJ1-2	.	.	TGTGCCAGCAGCTCTCAGGTTAACTATGGCTACACCTTC	CASSSQVNYGYTF
TRBV6-1	TRBJ2-6	.	.	TGTGCCAGCAGTGATCAACTAGCTTCTGGGGCCAACGTCCTGACTTTC	CASSDQLASGANVLTF
TRBV7-2	TRBJ2-7	.	.	TGTGCCAGCAGCTTAGCGATATCCGGGACATACGCCGCTACCTACGAGCAGTACTTC	CASSLAISGTYAATYEQYF
TRBV4-3	TRBJ1-2	.	.	TGCGCCAGCAGCCTCACACGGTCAGGGAATGGCTACACCTTC	CASSLTRSGNGYTF
TRBV6-6	TRBJ1-5	.	.	TGTGCCAGCAGTTACTCTACAGTTAATAGCAATCAGCCCCAGCATTTT	CASSYSTVNSNQPQHF
TRBV29-1	TRBJ2-3	.	.	TGCAGCGTTGAATTCCGATTCCAAAGCCGGGCAGGGATCACCCCAGATACGCAGTATTTT	CSVEFRFQSRAGITPDTQYF
TRBV4-3	TRBJ2-7	.	.	TGCGCCAGCAGCCAAAGTCTAACCGTGGACAGAGCCTACGAGCAGTACTTC	CASSQSLTVDRAYEQYF
TRBV10-2	TRBJ2-1	once	.	TGCGCCAGCAGTGTAGCGAGACCCTACAATGAGCAGTTCTTC	CASSVARPYNEQFF
TRBV7-2	TRBJ2-7	once	.	TGTGCCAGCAGCTTCCTGGTAGGGGATTACGAGCAGTACTTC	CASSFLVGDYEQYF
TRBV5-6	TRBJ1-2	.	.	TGTGCCAGCAGCTCTACAGGGACTAGCTATGGCTACACCTTC	CASSSTGTSYGYTF
TRBV2	TRBJ2-7	once	TRBD2	TGTGCCAGCAGTGAGGAATTCGGGCTAGCGGGGAGTTGGCAGTACTTC	CASSEEFGLAGSWQYF
TRBV5-1	TRBJ2-1	.	TRBD1	TGCGCCAGCAGACGACAGGGGGTTTACGATGAGCAGTTCTTC	CASRRQGVYDEQFF
TRBV6-5	TRBJ1-1	.	.	TGTGCCAGCAGTTACTCGATGCTAGGGAACACTGAAGCTTTCTTT	CASSYSMLGNTEAFF
TRBV10-3	TRBJ2-1	.	TRBD1	TGTGCCATCAGTGAGCCAGGACAGGCCTACAATGAGCAGTTCTTC	CAISEPGQAYNEQFF
TRBV19	TRBJ1-1	.	.	TGTGCCACCCGAGACCTACTAAACACTGAAGCTTTCTTT	CATRDLLNTEAFF
TRBV4-1	TRBJ2-3	once	TRBD2	TGCGCCAGCAGCCAACTATTTAGCGGGACTAGCACAGATACGCAGTATTTT	CASSQLFSGTSTDTQYF